These T cell receptor beta chains were read from a single sample in a study of T cells in Graves' hyperthyroidism and ophthalmopathy. TCRdb reprocessed the multiplex PCR reads via MiXCR and lists one record per CDR3 protein. The sample carries 300,000 to 500,000 distinct CDR3 sequences, 14% to 15% recorded once. Sequenced sample: blood. Receptors originate from a woman in her twenties or thirties with Graves' hyperthyroidism. The CDR3 runs from the conserved cysteine through the conserved F or W. The D gene is left open where the match is weak. Not all rows give a size; the values are once, few, many and, for expanded clones, a class.

V	size	D	J	CDR3	DNA
TRBV2	many	.	TRBJ2-7	CASSRGHYEQYF	TGTGCCAGCAGCCGGGGCCACTACGAGCAGTACTTC
TRBV25-1	.	.	TRBJ2-3	CASSEYRQGTDTQYF	TGTGCCAGCAGTGAATACAGACAGGGCACAGATACGCAGTATTTT
TRBV28	many	.	TRBJ2-7	CASIGEAEQYF	TGTGCCAGCATAGGTGAGGCCGAGCAGTACTTC
TRBV15	many	TRBD1	TRBJ1-1	CATSPGTGMNTEAFF	TGTGCCACCTCCCCCGGGACAGGAATGAACACTGAAGCTTTCTTT
TRBV3-1	.	.	TRBJ2-7	CASSQVAGTSYEQYF	TGTGCCAGCAGCCAAGTGGCGGGAACAAGCTACGAGCAGTACTTC
TRBV10-2	many	TRBD2	TRBJ2-3	CASMEDGGRTDTQYF	TGCGCCAGCATGGAAGACGGCGGGAGGACAGATACGCAGTATTTT
TRBV30	many	.	TRBJ1-5	CAWRSQSNQPQHF	TGTGCCTGGAGGTCACAGAGCAATCAGCCCCAGCATTTT
TRBV25-1	few	.	TRBJ1-6	CASSAIYRGANSPLHF	TGTGCCAGCAGTGCGATTTACCGGGGCGCTAATTCACCCCTCCACTTT
TRBV7-9	many	TRBD2	TRBJ2-7	CASIAGTSGREQYF	TGTGCCTCAATAGCCGGGACTAGCGGGAGGGAGCAGTACTTC
TRBV20-1	.	.	TRBJ2-7	CSASFRGDEQYF	TGCAGTGCTAGTTTCCGGGGTGACGAGCAGTACTTC
TRBV11-2	many	TRBD2	TRBJ2-3	CASSSGLATSTDTQYF	TGTGCCAGCAGCTCCGGACTAGCGACTAGCACAGATACGCAGTATTTT
TRBV20-1	many	.	TRBJ2-7	CSARHQGPLYEQYF	TGCAGTGCTAGACACCAGGGGCCTCTCTACGAGCAGTACTTC
TRBV20-1	.	.	TRBJ2-7	CSARASSYSLSYEQYF	TGCAGTGCTAGAGCTTCGTCCTACTCCTTATCCTACGAGCAGTACTTC
TRBV3-1	many	TRBD1	TRBJ1-1	CASSHTRQGMNTEAFF	TGTGCCAGCAGCCATACTCGACAGGGAATGAACACTGAAGCTTTCTTT
TRBV10-3	many	TRBD2	TRBJ2-5	CAISGGLAAQETQYF	TGTGCCATCAGTGGGGGACTAGCGGCTCAAGAGACCCAGTACTTC
TRBV20-1	many	.	TRBJ2-3	CSARTDPSTDTQYF	TGCAGTGCTAGGACGGACCCTAGCACAGATACGCAGTATTTT
TRBV12-5	many	.	TRBJ2-3	CASGLAGSQDTQYF	TGTGCTAGTGGTTTGGCCGGGAGTCAAGATACGCAGTATTTT
TRBV5-8	.	TRBD1	TRBJ2-5	CASSLTGTGGSGLDF	TGTGCCAGCAGCTTAACCGGGACAGGGGGTTCGGGGTTGGACTTC
TRBV20-1	many	TRBD2	TRBJ2-7	CSARLASGTYEQYF	TGCAGTGCTAGGTTGGCTAGCGGGACCTACGAGCAGTACTTC
TRBV20-1	few	TRBD2	TRBJ2-1	CSAILSGRGYEQFF	TGCAGTGCTATACTTAGCGGGAGGGGCTATGAGCAGTTCTTC
TRBV11-2	few	.	TRBJ2-1	CASSLALEQFF	TGTGCCAGCAGCTTAGCACTTGAGCAGTTCTTC
TRBV28	many	.	TRBJ2-1	CASGLGTPPGNEQFF	TGTGCCAGCGGTCTTGGAACCCCCCCCGGCAATGAGCAGTTCTTC
TRBV28	many	.	TRBJ2-3	CASSLGGGVRGTDTQYF	TGTGCCAGCAGTTTGGGTGGAGGGGTTAGGGGCACAGATACGCAGTATTTT
TRBV3-1	many	.	TRBJ1-5	CASSQGGGQPQHF	TGTGCCAGCAGCCAAGGCGGGGGGCAGCCCCAGCATTTT
TRBV29-1	many	TRBD2	TRBJ2-3	CSVVTSGTDTQYF	TGCAGCGTTGTGACTAGCGGCACAGATACGCAGTATTTT
TRBV7-6	many	.	TRBJ1-6	CASSLGGGSPLHF	TGTGCCAGCAGCTTAGGAGGAGGATCACCCCTCCACTTT
TRBV18	many	TRBD2	TRBJ2-7	CASSPGLAGGRYEQYF	TGTGCCAGCTCGCCGGGACTAGCGGGCGGCCGTTACGAGCAGTACTTC
TRBV2	.	TRBD1	TRBJ1-2	CASRLGTDNYTF	TGTGCCAGCAGACTTGGGACAGACAACTACACCTTC
TRBV6-1	many	TRBD2	TRBJ2-5	CASSLRGGRGIETQYF	TGTGCCAGCAGCCTACGGGGGGGGAGGGGAATCGAGACCCAGTACTTC
TRBV29-1	few	TRBD1	TRBJ2-3	CSVRQGSSDTQYF	TGCAGCGTCCGACAGGGTAGCTCAGATACGCAGTATTTT
TRBV7-2	few	.	TRBJ1-6	CASSLLPSPLHF	TGTGCCAGCAGCTTACTCCCATCACCCCTCCACTTT
TRBV27	.	.	TRBJ1-6	CASSSLGAYNSPLHF	TGTGCCAGCAGTTCCTTGGGAGCCTATAATTCACCCCTCCACTTT
TRBV7-9	many	.	TRBJ1-2	CASSLDSGSRAGYTF	TGTGCCAGCAGCTTAGATAGCGGCAGCCGGGCGGGCTACACCTTC
TRBV2	many	TRBD2	TRBJ2-1	CASSDSSGINEQFF	TGTGCCAGCAGTGACTCTAGCGGGATCAATGAGCAGTTCTTC
TRBV20-1	many	.	TRBJ2-3	CSAEGGTDTQYF	TGCAGTGCTGAGGGGGGGACAGATACGCAGTATTTT
TRBV7-2	few	.	TRBJ1-3	CASSLTATGSRNTIYF	TGTGCCAGCAGCTTAACGGCCACAGGGAGTAGGAACACCATATATTTT
TRBV29-1	many	.	TRBJ2-7	CSVTDRSSYEQYF	TGCAGCGTTACCGACAGGAGCTCCTACGAGCAGTACTTC
TRBV7-9	few	.	TRBJ2-7	CASSSDGSSSSYEQYF	TGTGCCAGCAGCTCGGACGGATCGTCTAGCTCCTACGAGCAGTACTTC
TRBV20-1	.	TRBD2	TRBJ2-1	CSARSPGTSNEQFF	TGCAGTGCTAGATCGCCAGGGACTAGTAATGAGCAGTTCTTC
TRBV9	few	.	TRBJ2-3	CASSVDDFGTRDSTDTQYF	TGTGCCAGCAGCGTAGACGACTTCGGGACAAGGGATAGCACAGATACGCAGTATTTT
TRBV15	many	.	TRBJ2-5	CATSGQGQGETQYF	TGTGCCACCTCCGGCCAGGGGCAGGGAGAGACCCAGTACTTC